Presented here are 3 T cell receptor beta chains from one specimen sequenced in a study of T cell changes during pregnancy in multiple sclerosis. Repertoires were generated with immunoSEQ multiplex PCR, while TCRdb's copy carries only in-frame clones and drops some. The sample holds around 80,000 clones, under 95% seen once. The starting material was peripheral blood, obtained before pregnancy. The receptors shown here come from a female donor with multiple sclerosis, enrolled in a pregnancy study.

The chain recombines TRBV5-4 with TRBJ2-6; weak D call: TRBD1 (6 bases). The CDR3 has 17 residues. Trimming took off 4 bases at V and 0 bases at J, with 14 bases between the two ends. CDR1 and CDR2 from the germline V gene are SGHNT and YYREEE (reference sequence). In DNA, the CDR3 is TGTGCCAGCAGCCCAAAGACAGGCTACTCTGGGGCCAACGTCCTGACTTTC. The encoded protein is CASSPKTGYSGANVLTF.

The sample holds one count of this clone. The V gene is TRBV19, the J gene TRBJ1-2; D is unresolved. The CDR3 runs to 16 residues. Per the germline V gene, CDR1 is LNHDA and CDR2 is SQIVND (reference sequence). V lost 5 bases to trimming and J lost 3 bases, with 19 bases between them. CDR3 loop: CASSSQGGGWDYGYTF. As DNA, the CDR3 is TGTGCCAGTAGTTCCCAAGGCGGCGGTTGGGACTATGGCTACACCTTC.

The V gene is TRBV5-1, the J gene TRBJ2-3, with no clear D. CDR3 length: 16 amino acids. The V gene's germline CDR1 is SGHRS and CDR2 YFSETQ. Trimming removed 1 base from V and 6 bases from J, with 18 bases in between. The CDR3 is CASSLSVISAPDTQYF. CDR3 DNA: TGCGCCAGCAGCTTGTCCGTTATATCAGCGCCGGATACGCAGTATTTT.